This TCR beta chain derives from a study of T cell repertoires in cytomegalovirus infection. Study-wide context: Selected CMV epitopes included recently identified HLA-C-restricted ones as well as well-studied HLA-B-restricted ones. Public TCR beta signatures provided an indication of both CMV infection and a matching HLA type. The study's findings and limits: Within the response measured ex vivo, HLA-C-restricted CMV-specific TCR beta clonotypes were dominant.

V was clipped by 7 bases and J by 6 bases; unmatched bases: 9. Germline CDR1 MNHEY, CDR2 SMNVEV (reference sequence). This CDR3 region has 13 residues. MiXCR, applied by TCRdb to the reads, yields one record per CDR3 protein. This table holds about 830,000 distinct CDR3 sequences, about 30% found once. About this clonotype: What it binds is unknown.

The origin of this receptor is a human donor in good health (CMV status not recorded). Some clones in this sample may be carry-over from other donors' samples. Source: cultured CD8+ T cells from PBMCs, taken from culture after CMV antigen stimulation. The gene calls are TRBV27 and TRBJ2-7, with 7 bases lining up with TRBD1. The CDR3 coding sequence is TGTGCCAGCAATACAGGGGAGCATCGCGAGCAGTACGTC. Its protein product is CASNTGEHREQYV.